The 10 T cell receptor beta chains below come from one sample, sequenced in a study of breast tumors, draining lymph nodes, adjacent tissues. Each CDR3 protein gets one entry after TCRdb re-called the multiplex PCR reads with MiXCR. The repertoire consists of about 19,000 distinct CDR3 sequences, with approximately 41% occurring once and the leading ten covering more than 15%. Sequenced: breast tumor tissue. The origin of the receptors is a female donor with breast cancer. Some clones in this sample may be carry-over from other donors' samples.

This clonotype was seen many times. This may arise from a read error, as a much more abundant clone is one base away. The rearrangement uses TRBV13 and TRBJ2-1; 11 nucleotides match TRBD2. The germline CDR1 and CDR2 sequences are PRHDT and FYEKMQ (reference sequence). Trimming removed 3 bases from V and 7 bases from J; junction bases left unmatched: 20. The CDR3 contains 20 residues. This CDR3 reads CASSLRLAGFVGMQENEQFF. The CDR3 nucleotides are TGTGCCAGCAGCTTGCGACTAGCGGGATTCGTAGGGATGCAAGAGAATGAGCAGTTCTTC.

This clonotype was detected only once. An end of the junction differs from the germline gene, which may be a read error. The rearrangement links TRBV9 to TRBJ2-7; 12 positions match TRBD2. This CDR3 comprises 16 residues. The germline CDR1 and CDR2 sequences are SGDLS and YYNGEE. CDR3 amino acids: CAGSPWTSGNSYKQYF. As DNA, the CDR3 is TGTGCCGGCAGCCCTTGGACTAGCGGGAACTCCTACAAGCAGTACTTC.

In its sample, this clonotype ranks as medium-sized. This rearrangement joins TRBV5-1 to TRBJ2-7; D perhaps matches TRBD2 (6 bases). The CDR3 loop spans 13 amino acids. With 2 bases removed from V and 2 bases from J, the gap between germline ends came to 8 bases. Germline V gene lookup returns CDR1 SGHRS and CDR2 YFSETQ. The CDR3 nucleotides read TGCGCCAGCAGCTTAACGGGAGCCTACGAGCAGTACTTC. Translated: CASSLTGAYEQYF.

The V and J genes are TRBV11-2 and TRBJ2-7, with 8 bases lining up with TRBD2. Trimming removed 6 bases from V and 2 bases from J; junction bases left unmatched: 9. CDR3 length: 15 amino acids. The germline V gene has CDR1 SGHAT and CDR2 FQNNGV. The CDR3 DNA sequence: TGTGCCAGCAGGTCGAACGGGAGGGCCCCCTACGAGCAGTACTTC. Its protein product is CASRSNGRAPYEQYF.

This clonotype has a count of ten or more. A much larger clone sits a single nucleotide away, making a read error possible. As the CDR3 is not closed by the conserved phenylalanine or tryptophan, this likely results from a read error. The rearrangement links TRBV14 to TRBJ2-7; D ambiguous. V was shortened by 4 bases and J by 1 base, with 8 bases between the two germline ends. CDR1 and CDR2 (germline): SGHDN, FVKESK. The CDR3 has 13 residues. This CDR3 reads CASSPALSYEQYS. DNA for the CDR3: TGTGCCAGCAGCCCGGCTCTATCCTACGAGCAGTACTCC.

The CDR3: CATGTSGREEQYF. The CDR3, as DNA: TGTGCCACCGGGACTAGCGGGAGAGAGGAGCAGTACTTC. The chain carries TRBV6-5 and TRBJ2-7, with 14 bases aligning to TRBD2. The CDR3 runs 13 residues. Germline CDR1 is MNHEY and CDR2 is SVGAGI. V lost 10 bases and J lost 7; bases outside the gene matches: 6.

V gene TRBV20-1 combines with J gene TRBJ1-5; 9 bases are a match to TRBD1. The J segment lost 4 bases and the V segment lost 4 bases, leaving 2 bases of the junction unmatched. From germline, CDR1 is DFQATT and CDR2 SNEGSKA (reference sequence). This CDR3 is built from 13 residues. CDR3 in DNA: TGCAGTGCTACGACAGGGGGAAATCAGCCCCAGCATTTT. Its protein product is CSATTGGNQPQHF.

The genes are TRBV18 and TRBJ2-2, with 9 bases identical to TRBD2. V was pared by 0 bases and J by 6 bases, with 8 bases of the junction left unmatched. The CDR3 is 17 amino acids. The germline V gene encodes CDR1 KGHSH and CDR2 LQKENI. CDR3 nucleotide sequence: TGTGCCAGCTCACCACCCACTAGCGGGTCCCGAGCCGGGGAGCTGTTTTTT. Translation gives CASSPPTSGSRAGELFF.

This clonotype was counted at least ten times. The chain links TRBV28 to TRBJ1-3; perhaps TRBD1 as D (5 bases). Germline CDR1 MDHEN, CDR2 SYDVKM. V lost 4 bases to trimming and J lost 5 bases, with 12 bases between them. The CDR3 is 14 amino acids. CDR3 residues: CASSSQGLRNTIYF. CDR3 DNA sequence: TGTGCCAGCAGTTCTCAGGGATTGCGAAACACCATATATTTT.

The rearrangement joins TRBV7-9 to TRBJ1-6; perhaps TRBD1 as D (6 bases). CDR3 size: 18 residues. CDR1 is SEHNR and CDR2 is FQNEAQ in the germline V gene (reference sequence). Trimming shortened V by 3 bases and J by 0 bases, and 15 bases separated the two germline ends. The CDR3 DNA is TGTGCCAGCAGCTTCGGACAGCAAAGGTCCTCCTATAATTCACCCCTCCACTTT. This codes for CASSFGQQRSSYNSPLHF.